This T cell receptor (beta chain) was identified in a study of healthy donors' naive CD4 and CD8 T cells. Study-level information: Three donor age groups were sampled: 20-25, 40-50 and 60-70 years; half female.

A linear amplification protocol produced the TCR libraries from 500 ng of total RNA. Under the authors' procedure: Sequencing covered around 78,000 rearranged alpha-chain transcripts across about five healthy donors. TCRdb reprocessed the reads via MiXCR and lists one record per CDR3 protein. These V and J calls originate from TCRdb's pipeline instead of the authors' own analysis. The sample holds around 180,000 distinct CDR3 sequences, under 85% seen once. The CDR3 is 15 residues long. V was cut by 6 bases and J by 3 bases, with 15 bases left in between. Per the germline V gene, CDR1 is LNHDA and CDR2 is SQIVND (reference sequence).

The receptor's source is a pool of human donors in good health; the sample pools cells from several healthy donors. Source material: naive CD4+ and CD8+ T cells sorted from blood, pooled from several donors. V usage is TRBV19 and J usage is TRBJ2-1; maybe TRBD1 (6 bases). The CDR3 DNA follows: TGTGCCAGTAGCCAGGACAGTTCCTTCTACAATGAGCAGTTCTTC. This sequence encodes CASSQDSSFYNEQFF. Variable domain in full (rest from reference TRBV19 and TRBJ2-1): DGGITQSPKYLFRKEGQNVTLSCEQNLNHDAMYWYRQDPGQGLRLIYYSQIVNDFQKGDIAEGYSVSREKKESFPLTVTSAQKNPTAFYLCASSQDSSFYNEQFFGPGTRLTVL.